Shown below are 8 T cell receptor beta chains from a single sample sequenced in a study of T cells in Graves' hyperthyroidism and ophthalmopathy. RNA transcripts gave rise to amplified TCR beta CDR3 regions. Primed by the HTBI set, a first-round RT-PCR was run on the TCR CDR3. One entry per CDR3 protein results from TCRdb running MiXCR on the multiplex PCR reads. The sample includes over 650,000 distinct CDR3 sequences, just under 45% of them seen just once. Sequencing was carried out using peripheral blood or thyroid tissue (not recorded which). The receptors shown here come from an adult man with Graves' disease, either hyperthyroidism or ophthalmopathy (not recorded which).

The genes are TRBV29-1 and TRBJ1-6; the D is unclear. V shed 4 bases and J shed 9 bases, with 13 bases lying between them. This CDR3 is 13 amino acids long. Germline CDR1 SQVTM, CDR2 ANQGSEA. The CDR3 here is CSVGVGLGSPLHF. The CDR3 DNA follows: TGCAGCGTTGGTGTAGGGCTGGGTTCACCCCTCCACTTT.

The chain recombines TRBV20-1 with TRBJ2-7, with 10 bases matching TRBD1. The CDR3 extends over 16 amino acids. Unmatched junction bases numbered 15, after V lost 6 bases and J lost 4 bases. Germline V CDR1 and CDR2: DFQATT, SNEGSKA (reference sequence). This CDR3 is CSATNPLTGGWYEQYF. The CDR3 coding sequence is TGCAGTGCAACTAACCCGTTGACAGGGGGCTGGTACGAGCAGTACTTC.

Remarks on this clonotype: A much larger clone differs from this one at a single base, so this may be a read error. The chain recombines TRBV2 with TRBJ2-7; TRBD1 agrees at 7 bases. The CDR3 runs to 14 residues. CDR1 is SNHLY and CDR2 is FYNNEI in the germline V gene. The CDR3 loop is CVSSTGTVAYEQYF. The CDR3 DNA reads TGTGTCAGCAGCACCGGGACAGTCGCCTACGAGCAGTACTTC.

In this sample, this clonotype turned up many times. This chain connects TRBV15 to TRBJ2-2; 8 bases agree with TRBD1. The germline gives CDR1 LNHNV, CDR2 YYDKDF (reference sequence). Losses at the gene ends were 0 bases for V and 5 bases for J; bases not matched to a gene: 5. The CDR3 length is 16 residues. CDR3: CATSRETGGRTGELFF. The CDR3 nucleotides read TGTGCCACCAGCAGAGAAACAGGGGGAAGGACCGGGGAGCTGTTTTTT.

This clonotype was counted a single time. This may arise from a read error, as a much more abundant clone is one base away. The chain joins TRBV10-3 to TRBJ1-1; no firm D call. The germline CDR1 and CDR2 sequences are ENHRY and SYGVKD. V was pared by 6 bases and J by 6 bases, with 14 bases between. The CDR3 runs to 13 residues. This chain's CDR3 is CAISQREVSEAFF. CDR3 bases: TGTGCCATCAGCCAGAGGGAGGTCTCTGAAGCTTTCTTT.

This clonotype was counted between two and nine times. The genes are TRBV7-9 and TRBJ2-5; D tentatively reads TRBD1 or TRBD2 (5 bases each). Germline lookup yields CDR1 SEHNR and CDR2 FQNEAQ (reference sequence). V was trimmed by 5 bases and J by 2 bases, leaving 12 bases between them. CDR3 length: 14 amino acids. CDR3 coding DNA: TGTGCCAGCAGCCCTCGGGGCAGTCAAGAGACCCAGTACTTC. The encoded protein is CASSPRGSQETQYF.

This clonotype was seen many times. The chain couples TRBV20-1 to TRBJ2-5, with D perhaps assigned TRBD1 or TRBD2 (5 bases each). CDR1 is DFQATT, CDR2 SNEGSKA, per germline (reference sequence). V was cut by 6 bases and J by 4 bases, with 15 bases left in between. The CDR3 runs 13 residues. The CDR3 reads CSADEGRAETQYF. In DNA, the CDR3 is TGCAGTGCAGATGAGGGCAGGGCAGAGACCCAGTACTTC.

The chain carries TRBV5-1 and TRBJ1-1; weak D call: TRBD1 (5 bases). This CDR3 region has 14 residues. The germline V and J ends were trimmed by 5 bases and 1 base, with 12 bases remaining between them. CDR1 and CDR2 (germline): SGHRS, YFSETQ. CDR3 protein: CASSRGQQNTEAFF. CDR3 DNA: TGCGCCAGCAGTCGCGGACAACAGAACACTGAAGCTTTCTTT. Full variable domain (outside the CDR3, taken from reference TRBV5-1 and TRBJ1-1): KAGVTQTPRYLIKTRGQQVTLSCSPISGHRSVSWYQQTPGQGLQFLFEYFSETQRNKGNFPGRFSGRQFSNSRSEMNVSTLELGDSALYLCASSRGQQNTEAFFGQGTRLTVV.